These T cell receptor beta chains were read from a single sample in a study of cytomegalovirus exposure and HLA in healthy donors. TCRdb keeps only in-frame clones here, not all; method: immunoSEQ multiplex PCR. The sample gives around 38,000 clones, 55% to 75% of which show up once; about 17% is in the top ten. Sequencing used PBMCs. The receptor source for this set is a man over 45 in good health and CMV-seropositive. The CDR3 runs from the conserved cysteine through the conserved F or W. D genes are given only for firm matches. Rows may omit the clone size; those that give it use once, few, many or a size class.

J gene: TRBJ2-5; clone size: NA; V gene: TRBV20-1; D gene: NA; CDR3 protein: CSAAAQETQYF; CDR3 DNA: TGCAGTGCTGCGGCACAAGAGACCCAGTACTTC
J gene: TRBJ1-5; clone size: NA; V gene: TRBV2; D gene: NA; CDR3 protein: CASSERGGRAQPQHF; CDR3 DNA: TGTGCCAGCAGTGAAAGGGGGGGGCGGGCTCAGCCCCAGCATTTT
J gene: TRBJ2-4; clone size: NA; V gene: TRBV7-2; D gene: TRBD1; CDR3 protein: CASSSTTDRGRYF; CDR3 DNA: TGTGCCAGCAGCTCGACCACTGACAGGGGCCGGTACTTC
J gene: TRBJ2-7; clone size: NA; V gene: TRBV2; D gene: NA; CDR3 protein: CASRTQGLGQYF; CDR3 DNA: TGTGCCAGCAGGACCCAGGGGCTCGGGCAGTACTTC
J gene: TRBJ1-1; clone size: NA; V gene: TRBV6-5; D gene: NA; CDR3 protein: CASMSQALPNTEAFF; CDR3 DNA: TGTGCCAGCATGTCACAGGCCCTGCCGAACACTGAAGCTTTCTTT
J gene: TRBJ2-7; clone size: once; V gene: TRBV7-2; D gene: NA; CDR3 protein: CASSLNPDPGRYEQYF; CDR3 DNA: TGTGCCAGCAGCCTAAACCCGGACCCAGGGCGCTACGAGCAGTACTTC
J gene: TRBJ1-2; clone size: NA; V gene: TRBV7-9; D gene: TRBD1; CDR3 protein: CASSLTGAGVGGYTF; CDR3 DNA: TGTGCCAGCAGCTTGACAGGGGCCGGGGTTGGTGGCTACACCTTC
J gene: TRBJ2-3; clone size: NA; V gene: TRBV6-5; D gene: TRBD2; CDR3 protein: CASREGTSGADTQYF; CDR3 DNA: TGTGCCAGCAGGGAGGGGACTAGCGGGGCAGATACGCAGTATTTT
J gene: TRBJ2-1; clone size: NA; V gene: TRBV5-1; D gene: TRBD2; CDR3 protein: CASSLSSGVLRDNEQFF; CDR3 DNA: TGCGCCAGCAGCTTGTCCAGCGGGGTCCTCCGGGACAATGAGCAGTTCTTC
J gene: TRBJ1-1; clone size: few; V gene: TRBV5-1; D gene: NA; CDR3 protein: CASSWADRKNTEAFF; CDR3 DNA: TGCGCCAGCAGCTGGGCGGACAGAAAGAACACTGAAGCTTTCTTT
J gene: TRBJ1-6; clone size: NA; V gene: TRBV12-5; D gene: NA; CDR3 protein: CGPGTRNSPLHF; CDR3 DNA: TGTGGCCCCGGGACACGGAATTCACCCCTCCACTTT
J gene: TRBJ2-7; clone size: NA; V gene: TRBV28; D gene: NA; CDR3 protein: CASRGTGPSYEQYF; CDR3 DNA: TGTGCCAGCAGGGGAACAGGTCCTTCCTACGAGCAGTACTTC
J gene: TRBJ2-7; clone size: NA; V gene: TRBV5-4; D gene: TRBD2; CDR3 protein: CASSPGTSSYEQYF; CDR3 DNA: TGTGCCAGCAGTCCCGGGACTAGCTCCTACGAGCAGTACTTC
J gene: TRBJ2-1; clone size: NA; V gene: TRBV7-2; D gene: TRBD2; CDR3 protein: CASSASSGGAENEQFF; CDR3 DNA: TGTGCCAGCAGCGCGAGTAGCGGGGGGGCCGAAAATGAGCAGTTCTTC
J gene: TRBJ2-7; clone size: NA; V gene: TRBV12-5; D gene: TRBD1; CDR3 protein: CASGSPGGAYEQYF; CDR3 DNA: TGTGCTAGTGGTTCCCCAGGGGGAGCCTACGAGCAGTACTTC
J gene: TRBJ1-2; clone size: few; V gene: TRBV9; D gene: NA; CDR3 protein: CASSATGIGYGYTF; CDR3 DNA: TGTGCCAGCAGCGCAACAGGGATCGGCTATGGCTACACCTTC
J gene: TRBJ2-5; clone size: NA; V gene: TRBV7-2; D gene: NA; CDR3 protein: CASSWARQETQYF; CDR3 DNA: TGTGCCAGCAGCTGGGCACGCCAAGAGACCCAGTACTTC
J gene: TRBJ2-2; clone size: once; V gene: TRBV10-1; D gene: TRBD2; CDR3 protein: CASSPGLGLSGELFF; CDR3 DNA: TGCGCCAGCAGTCCGGGACTAGGCTTATCCGGGGAGCTGTTTTTT
J gene: TRBJ2-6; clone size: few; V gene: TRBV10-3; D gene: NA; CDR3 protein: CAISAGVGEANVLTF; CDR3 DNA: TGTGCCATCAGTGCAGGGGTAGGTGAGGCCAACGTCCTGACTTTC
J gene: TRBJ1-1; clone size: NA; V gene: TRBV11-2; D gene: NA; CDR3 protein: CASNILRGNMNTEAFF; CDR3 DNA: TGTGCCAGCAACATTCTACGGGGTAACATGAACACTGAAGCTTTCTTT
J gene: TRBJ1-1; clone size: few; V gene: TRBV28; D gene: TRBD1; CDR3 protein: CASNPPGGGTEAFF; CDR3 DNA: TGTGCCAGCAATCCTCCAGGGGGCGGCACTGAAGCTTTCTTT
J gene: TRBJ2-7; clone size: NA; V gene: TRBV30; D gene: NA; CDR3 protein: CAWSLPGRYEQYF; CDR3 DNA: TGTGCCTGGAGTCTCCCAGGCCGCTACGAGCAGTACTTC
J gene: TRBJ2-7; clone size: NA; V gene: TRBV6-5; D gene: TRBD1; CDR3 protein: CASSYSRATGWYEQYF; CDR3 DNA: TGTGCCAGCAGTTACTCGAGAGCGACAGGGTGGTACGAGCAGTACTTC
J gene: TRBJ1-2; clone size: once; V gene: TRBV28; D gene: TRBD1; CDR3 protein: CASSSDRAPNGYTF; CDR3 DNA: TGTGCCAGCAGTTCGGACAGGGCACCAAATGGCTACACCTTC
J gene: TRBJ1-1; clone size: NA; V gene: TRBV2; D gene: TRBD1; CDR3 protein: CASYQGQMNTEAFF; CDR3 DNA: TGTGCCAGCTACCAGGGACAGATGAACACTGAAGCTTTCTTT
J gene: TRBJ1-4; clone size: NA; V gene: TRBV21-1; D gene: NA; CDR3 protein: CASSKSPGISEKLFF; CDR3 DNA: TGTGCCAGCAGCAAATCTCCAGGCATATCCGAAAAACTGTTTTTT
J gene: TRBJ1-1; clone size: few; V gene: TRBV27; D gene: NA; CDR3 protein: CATSRGGLDTEAFF; CDR3 DNA: TGTGCCACCTCTCGGGGGGGGCTGGACACTGAAGCTTTCTTT
J gene: TRBJ2-7; clone size: NA; V gene: TRBV2; D gene: NA; CDR3 protein: CASRGLLNSYEQYF; CDR3 DNA: TGTGCCAGCAGGGGACTCCTTAATTCCTACGAGCAGTACTTC
J gene: TRBJ2-1; clone size: few; V gene: TRBV7-2; D gene: NA; CDR3 protein: CASSLAVAGWNEQFF; CDR3 DNA: TGTGCCAGCAGCTTAGCGGTGGCAGGGTGGAATGAGCAGTTCTTC
J gene: TRBJ1-5; clone size: NA; V gene: TRBV13; D gene: NA; CDR3 protein: CASSRLGRNQPQHF; CDR3 DNA: TGTGCCAGCAGCCGTCTGGGGCGTAATCAGCCCCAGCATTTT
J gene: TRBJ2-7; clone size: NA; V gene: TRBV14; D gene: NA; CDR3 protein: CASSQVGAYEQYF; CDR3 DNA: TGTGCCAGCAGCCAAGTAGGGGCCTACGAGCAGTACTTC
J gene: TRBJ2-5; clone size: NA; V gene: TRBV6-5; D gene: TRBD2; CDR3 protein: CASSRREALKETQYF; CDR3 DNA: TGTGCCAGCAGCCGCCGGGAGGCCCTAAAAGAGACCCAGTACTTC
J gene: TRBJ1-2; clone size: NA; V gene: TRBV27; D gene: TRBD1; CDR3 protein: CASTPGQGYGYTF; CDR3 DNA: TGTGCCAGCACCCCGGGACAGGGATATGGCTACACCTTC
J gene: TRBJ2-3; clone size: NA; V gene: TRBV11-2; D gene: NA; CDR3 protein: CASSSRRLGDTQYF; CDR3 DNA: TGTGCCAGCAGCTCCCGCCGTCTCGGAGATACGCAGTATTTT
J gene: TRBJ1-2; clone size: few; V gene: TRBV9; D gene: NA; CDR3 protein: CASSITGAPRSGYTF; CDR3 DNA: TGTGCCAGCAGCATAACGGGAGCCCCAAGAAGTGGCTACACCTTC
J gene: TRBJ1-6; clone size: NA; V gene: TRBV6-5; D gene: NA; CDR3 protein: CASSYSGGDNSPLHF; CDR3 DNA: TGTGCCAGCAGTTATTCCGGGGGGGATAATTCACCCCTCCACTTT
J gene: TRBJ2-5; clone size: NA; V gene: TRBV10-3; D gene: NA; CDR3 protein: CAISEAGGQETQYF; CDR3 DNA: TGTGCCATCAGTGAGGCTGGCGGACAAGAGACCCAGTACTTC
J gene: TRBJ2-7; clone size: few; V gene: TRBV6-5; D gene: NA; CDR3 protein: CASSYLGTGAYEQYF; CDR3 DNA: TGTGCCAGCAGTTACCTGGGGACGGGGGCCTACGAGCAGTACTTC
J gene: TRBJ1-6; clone size: few; V gene: TRBV7-8; D gene: TRBD1; CDR3 protein: CASRLTGANSPLHF; CDR3 DNA: TGTGCCAGCAGGTTAACAGGGGCTAATTCACCCCTCCACTTT
J gene: TRBJ2-1; clone size: NA; V gene: TRBV9; D gene: TRBD2; CDR3 protein: CASSVEGSGDYNEQFF; CDR3 DNA: TGTGCCAGCAGCGTAGAGGGTAGCGGGGATTACAATGAGCAGTTCTTC
J gene: TRBJ2-3; clone size: few; V gene: TRBV5-1; D gene: TRBD2; CDR3 protein: CASSLAGAGGPTDTQYF; CDR3 DNA: TGCGCCAGCAGCTTGGCGGGAGCGGGGGGGCCGACAGATACGCAGTATTTT
J gene: TRBJ2-4; clone size: once; V gene: TRBV2; D gene: TRBD2; CDR3 protein: CASSEVASGGIQYF; CDR3 DNA: TGTGCCAGCAGTGAAGTGGCTAGCGGGGGGATTCAGTACTTC
J gene: TRBJ1-5; clone size: NA; V gene: TRBV28; D gene: TRBD1; CDR3 protein: CASSSTGEGNQPQHF; CDR3 DNA: TGTGCCAGCAGCTCGACAGGGGAAGGCAATCAGCCCCAGCATTTT
J gene: TRBJ2-3; clone size: NA; V gene: TRBV9; D gene: TRBD1; CDR3 protein: CASSVSGQLTDTQYF; CDR3 DNA: TGTGCCAGCAGCGTCTCGGGACAGCTCACAGATACGCAGTATTTT
J gene: TRBJ2-7; clone size: few; V gene: TRBV19; D gene: NA; CDR3 protein: CASRKSGEQYF; CDR3 DNA: TGTGCCAGTAGGAAATCAGGCGAGCAGTACTTC
J gene: TRBJ1-5; clone size: few; V gene: TRBV6-6; D gene: NA; CDR3 protein: CASSLGLQDQPQHF; CDR3 DNA: TGTGCCAGCAGTCTCGGACTGCAGGATCAGCCCCAGCATTTT
J gene: TRBJ1-2; clone size: NA; V gene: TRBV4-1; D gene: TRBD1; CDR3 protein: CASSQGRDRGNYGYTF; CDR3 DNA: TGCGCCAGCAGCCAAGGCCGGGACAGGGGGAACTATGGCTACACCTTC